A selection of T cell receptor beta chains follows, all from one sample in a study of blood T cell repertoires in COVID-19. Using immunoSEQ multiplex PCR, the repertoire was profiled, and TCRdb retains in-frame clones only, with some absent. The repertoire holds fewer than 300,000 clones, 85% seen once, with under 3% in the top ten. The material sequenced was PBMCs or T cells enriched from blood (not recorded which). The receptors were sampled from a woman aged 50 to 65 who had recovered from COVID-19. Both conserved end residues are part of each CDR3. The D gene is left open where the match is weak. Size is stated for part of the rows, as once, few or many counts, or as a class when the clone is expanded.

>TRBJ2-1|TRBV7-8|-|-
CASSLALSAGYNEQFF
TGTGCCAGCAGCTTAGCGCTGAGCGCCGGCTACAATGAGCAGTTCTTC
>TRBJ2-5|TRBV6-6|TRBD2|-
CASTVAGKETQYF
TGTGCCAGCACCGTAGCGGGGAAAGAGACCCAGTACTTC
>TRBJ1-1|TRBV28|TRBD1|once
CASSLWSGQGTEAFF
TGTGCCAGCAGTTTATGGTCGGGACAGGGGACTGAAGCTTTCTTT
>TRBJ1-2|TRBV19|-|-
CATQAGAYGYTF
TGTGCCACCCAAGCAGGGGCCTATGGCTACACCTTC
>TRBJ1-5|TRBV2|TRBD1|-
CASSETGGVQPQHF
TGTGCCAGCAGTGAGACAGGGGGCGTTCAGCCCCAGCATTTT
>TRBJ1-1|TRBV10-1|-|-
CASAPGGVTEAFF
TGCGCCAGCGCCCCGGGAGGGGTCACTGAAGCTTTCTTT
>TRBJ1-4|TRBV3-1/TRBV3-2|TRBD1|-
CASSQEGAGKKLFF
TGTGCCAGCAGCCAGGAGGGGGCTGGTAAAAAACTGTTTTTT
>TRBJ1-2|TRBV6-2/TRBV6-3|-|-
CASSSRGRYGYTF
TGTGCCAGCAGTTCGCGGGGAAGGTATGGCTACACCTTC
>TRBJ1-4|TRBV19|-|-
CASAKYREATNEKLFF
TGTGCCAGTGCGAAGTACAGGGAAGCAACTAATGAAAAACTGTTTTTT
>TRBJ2-7|TRBV30|TRBD1|-
CAWSDRGLEQYF
TGTGCCTGGAGTGACAGGGGGCTCGAGCAGTACTTC
>TRBJ1-2|TRBV5-5|TRBD1|few
CASGGTGGVSGYTF
TGTGCCAGCGGTGGGACAGGGGGCGTCTCTGGCTACACCTTC
>TRBJ2-7|TRBV10-3|-|-
CAISEAWAGGYEQYF
TGTGCCATCAGTGAGGCTTGGGCAGGGGGGTACGAGCAGTACTTC
>TRBJ1-4|TRBV18|TRBD1|-
CASSFGQGANEKLFF
TGTGCCAGCTCATTTGGACAGGGGGCTAATGAAAAACTGTTTTTT
>TRBJ1-4|TRBV6-5|TRBD1|-
CASRSRGLNEKLFF
TGTGCCAGCAGGAGCAGGGGGCTCAATGAAAAACTGTTTTTT
>TRBJ2-5|TRBV12-5|-|-
CASGRGGRQETQYF
TGTGCTAGTGGTAGGGGTGGCAGACAAGAGACCCAGTACTTC
>TRBJ1-2|TRBV5-6|-|-
CASSLGPAGGYGYTF
TGTGCCAGCAGCTTGGGACCCGCCGGAGGCTATGGCTACACCTTC
>TRBJ1-3|TRBV28|TRBD1|few
CASSSQGAAGNTIYF
TGTGCCAGCAGTTCACAGGGGGCCGCTGGAAACACCATATATTTT
>TRBJ2-7|TRBV9|TRBD1|-
CASSVAGAGGYEQYF
TGTGCCAGCAGCGTAGCTGGGGCAGGGGGCTACGAGCAGTACTTC
>TRBJ2-1|TRBV19|-|-
CASSIGAGLDLQFF
TGTGCCAGTAGTATTGGGGCCGGCTTGGATCTGCAGTTCTTC
>TRBJ2-3|TRBV7-2|-|-
CASSLIARVTDTQYF
TGTGCCAGCAGCTTAATAGCGAGGGTTACAGATACGCAGTATTTT
>TRBJ1-2|TRBV4-3|TRBD1|-
CASSQDRDRSNYGYTF
TGCGCCAGCAGCCAAGATAGGGACAGATCTAACTATGGCTACACCTTC
>TRBJ2-1|TRBV5-6|-|-
CASSLGPLGRNNEQFF
TGTGCCAGCAGCCTGGGCCCCCTCGGGAGAAACAATGAGCAGTTCTTC